These T cell receptor beta chains were read from a single sample in a study of T cell responses to AZD1222 COVID-19 vaccine. Assay: immunoSEQ multiplex PCR; the TCRdb copy retains only in-frame clones and omits some. This table holds about 120,000 clones, roughly 90% found once. The specimen comprised peripheral blood, sampled 28 days after the second dose of the MenACWY control vaccine. These TCRs come from an adult who received the MenACWY meningococcal vaccine as a control. The conserved cysteine and the conserved F or W are not part of the CDR3 here.

>TRBV14|TRBJ2-7
ASSHTHEGSYEQY
>TRBV19|TRBJ1-2
ASSIGQYYGYT
>TRBV19|TRBJ1-3
ASSSGQGAYTIY
>TRBV5-1|TRBJ2-5
ASSFPGLAGRQETQY
>TRBV18|TRBJ2-2
ASSPPLVAGGTGELF
>TRBV28|TRBJ1-4
ASSQTGYNEKLF
>TRBV28|TRBJ1-2
ASSLYSGQGAGYT
>TRBV27|TRBJ2-5
ASTEWGLGRETQY
>TRBV18|TRBJ2-1
ASSPDAVDRATIGNEQF
>TRBV11-2|TRBJ2-1
ASSYTTGIEQF
>TRBV12-3/TRBV12-4|TRBJ1-1
ASSVQENTEAF